This T cell receptor (beta chain) was found in a study of blood T cell repertoires in COVID-19. About the research overall: Sites across the United States, Italy and Spain contributed samples from acute and convalescent COVID-19. Sample material is recorded as cDNA or gDNA derived from T cells, B-cell-depleted T cells, or PBMCs.

V lost 4 bases and J lost 0, with 11 bases in between. This CDR3 contains 15 residues. Per the germline V gene, CDR1 is SGDLS and CDR2 is YYNGEE. Per the authors' pipeline: Researchers report that nucleated cell counts were estimated from reference gene primer amplification. Some clones are missing from TCRdb's copy, which holds only in-frame ones; the method was immunoSEQ multiplex PCR. The V and J calls and the clone size are those of that table, but D and trimming were determined from the DNA. The sample holds around 94,000 clones, about 87% seen once. The receptor was isolated from a man over 45 with active or convalescent COVID-19. The chain employs TRBV9 and TRBJ1-3; D is perhaps TRBD1 (5 bases). The sequenced material came from peripheral blood. CDR3 in amino acids: CASSPRGASGNTIYF. DNA of the CDR3: TGTGCCAGCAGCCCCCGCGGGGCCTCTGGAAACACCATATATTTT.